Listed below are T cell receptor beta chains from one sample, sequenced in a study of a mutant IDH1 vaccine in newly diagnosed glioma. These TCRs are of unknown antigen specificity. TCRdb's table, derived via immunoSEQ multiplex PCR, lists solely in-frame clones and lacks some. The table has about 130,000 clones, around 80% seen once; the top ten hold 5.5%. This specimen was PBMCs, taken from a glioma patient whose treatment included an IDH1 peptide vaccine. Receptor source: a man aged 35 to 55 with glioma. CDR3s include the opening cysteine and the closing phenylalanine or tryptophan. D genes are given only for firm matches. The size field is filled for only some rows; it gives once, few, many or a size class.

J: TRBJ1-2
size: .
V: TRBV7-9
D: .
DNA: TGTGCCAGCAGCTCCCAGAGGGAGGGTTCCTATGGCTACACCTTC
CDR3: CASSSQREGSYGYTF

J: TRBJ2-7
size: .
V: TRBV6-4
D: TRBD1
DNA: TGTGCCAGCAGAATAGGGACAGGGCCCGACGAGCAGTACTTC
CDR3: CASRIGTGPDEQYF

J: TRBJ1-5
size: .
V: TRBV7-8
D: .
DNA: TGTGCCAGCAGCTCCGGCGGTCAGCCCCAGCATTTT
CDR3: CASSSGGQPQHF

J: TRBJ2-2
size: .
V: TRBV5-4
D: TRBD2
DNA: TGTGCCAGCAGCTCCACTAGCGGGAGGGGGACCGGGGAGCTGTTTTTT
CDR3: CASSSTSGRGTGELFF

J: TRBJ2-5
size: .
V: TRBV10-1
D: TRBD2
DNA: TGCGCCAGCAGTGAGGGACATGGACTAGCGGGGTACCAAGAGACCCAGTACTTC
CDR3: CASSEGHGLAGYQETQYF

J: TRBJ1-1
size: few
V: TRBV4-2
D: .
DNA: TGTGCCAGCAGCCAAGAGGTTGCCGGGGCGGGGACTGAAGCTTTCTTT
CDR3: CASSQEVAGAGTEAFF

J: TRBJ2-4
size: .
V: TRBV19
D: .
DNA: TGTGCCAGTAGCCCATCGAGGGGACACATTCAGTACTTC
CDR3: CASSPSRGHIQYF

J: TRBJ2-7
size: few
V: TRBV27
D: TRBD2
DNA: TGTGCCAGCAGTCCACTGGGGAGCGGGAGGGCCTCATCCTACGAGCAGTACTTC
CDR3: CASSPLGSGRASSYEQYF

J: TRBJ2-1
size: .
V: TRBV19
D: TRBD2
DNA: TGTGCCAGTAATCTAGCGGGAGTTACAAATGAGCAGTTCTTC
CDR3: CASNLAGVTNEQFF

J: TRBJ1-6
size: .
V: TRBV5-8
D: .
DNA: TGTGCCAGCAGCTCCTTGGGGGGGAATTCACTCCTCCACTTT
CDR3: CASSSLGGNSLLHF

J: TRBJ2-3
size: .
V: TRBV10-3
D: .
DNA: TGTGCCATCAGCCGGGACTCGAGCACAGATACGCAGTATTTT
CDR3: CAISRDSSTDTQYF

J: TRBJ2-5
size: .
V: TRBV11-2
D: TRBD2
DNA: TGTGCCAGCAGCTTAGGGACTAGCGGGGGGCTGGAGACCCAGTACTTC
CDR3: CASSLGTSGGLETQYF

J: TRBJ1-2
size: few
V: TRBV10-3
D: TRBD1
DNA: TGTGCCATCAGTGACCCGGGACAGGGTCTCTATGGCTACACCTTC
CDR3: CAISDPGQGLYGYTF

J: TRBJ2-4
size: .
V: TRBV15
D: .
DNA: TGTGCCACCAGCAGAGGTCCCTCCGCAGACATTCAGTACTTC
CDR3: CATSRGPSADIQYF

J: TRBJ2-5
size: .
V: TRBV7-9
D: .
DNA: TGTGCCAGCAGCTTAGCGCCTGAGACCCAGTACTTC
CDR3: CASSLAPETQYF

J: TRBJ2-5
size: .
V: TRBV7-3
D: TRBD2
DNA: TGTGCCAGCAGCTTAGGCCTAGCGGGCCCAACCCAAGAGACCCAGTACTTC
CDR3: CASSLGLAGPTQETQYF

J: TRBJ2-7
size: .
V: TRBV4-3
D: .
DNA: TGCGCCAGCAGCCCAGGCGCATACTCCTACGAGCAGTACTTC
CDR3: CASSPGAYSYEQYF

J: TRBJ2-7
size: .
V: TRBV7-2
D: .
DNA: TGTGCCAGCAGCTACCGGGACTTCTCCTACGAGCAGTACTTC
CDR3: CASSYRDFSYEQYF

J: TRBJ2-2
size: .
V: TRBV28
D: TRBD1
DNA: TGTGCCAGCAGTGGGGATCCGGACAGGGCAGACACCGGGGAGCTGTTTTTT
CDR3: CASSGDPDRADTGELFF

J: TRBJ1-1
size: .
V: TRBV9
D: .
DNA: TGTGCCAGCAGCGTAGCGACGGGTTTGAACACTGAAGCTTTCTTT
CDR3: CASSVATGLNTEAFF

J: TRBJ1-3
size: few
V: TRBV10-2
D: .
DNA: TGCGCCAGCAGTGATGGGGGGACCCCTGGAAACACCATATATTTT
CDR3: CASSDGGTPGNTIYF

J: TRBJ2-2
size: .
V: TRBV27
D: TRBD2
DNA: TGTGCCAGCAGTTTATCTTGGGCTAGCGGGAGTAAGCTGTTTTTT
CDR3: CASSLSWASGSKLFF

J: TRBJ1-1
size: .
V: TRBV7-9
D: .
DNA: TGTGCCAGCAGCTTAGTTTCCGCACCCACTGAAGCTTTCTTT
CDR3: CASSLVSAPTEAFF

J: TRBJ1-5
size: .
V: TRBV19
D: .
DNA: TGTGCCAGTAATACGAACAATCAGCCCCAGCATTTT
CDR3: CASNTNNQPQHF

J: TRBJ1-1
size: .
V: TRBV27
D: .
DNA: TGTGCCAGCAGTTCACAGGGTTTGAACACTGAAGCTTTCTTT
CDR3: CASSSQGLNTEAFF

J: TRBJ2-5
size: .
V: TRBV27
D: TRBD2
DNA: TGTGCCAGCAGTGCCGGACTAGCGGGAGGTCCTGAGACCCAGTACTTC
CDR3: CASSAGLAGGPETQYF

J: TRBJ2-3
size: .
V: TRBV7-2
D: TRBD1
DNA: TGTGCCAGCAGACGAACGGGACAGGGAGGGGATACGCAGTATTTT
CDR3: CASRRTGQGGDTQYF

J: TRBJ2-7
size: .
V: TRBV29-1
D: .
DNA: TGCAGCGTTGACAGCGGACCCTACGAGCAGTACTTC
CDR3: CSVDSGPYEQYF

J: TRBJ1-3
size: .
V: TRBV4-1
D: .
DNA: TGCGCCAGCAGCCAACCAGAGGGAAACACCATATATTTT
CDR3: CASSQPEGNTIYF

J: TRBJ1-2
size: .
V: TRBV6-5
D: .
DNA: TGTGCCAGCAGTTACCCGGACCTTTACTATGGCTACACCTTC
CDR3: CASSYPDLYYGYTF

J: TRBJ1-1
size: .
V: TRBV10-2
D: .
DNA: TGCGCCAGCAGTGTACGGGAGAACACTGAAGCTTTCTTT
CDR3: CASSVRENTEAFF

J: TRBJ2-7
size: .
V: TRBV30
D: .
DNA: TGTGCCTGGAGTCGACAGGTCACCTACGAGCAGTACTTC
CDR3: CAWSRQVTYEQYF

J: TRBJ1-4
size: .
V: TRBV6-5
D: TRBD1
DNA: TGTGCCAGCAGTTCCGGGGACAGGGTTGAAAAACTGTTTTTT
CDR3: CASSSGDRVEKLFF

J: TRBJ2-2
size: .
V: TRBV13
D: .
DNA: TGTGCCAGCAGCTTCGGCCCGGCGATGAACACCGGGGAGCTGTTTTTT
CDR3: CASSFGPAMNTGELFF

J: TRBJ2-7
size: .
V: TRBV28
D: TRBD1
DNA: TGTGCCAGCAGTCCCCATATCGGGACAGGGAGGAACGAGCAGTACTTC
CDR3: CASSPHIGTGRNEQYF

J: TRBJ2-7
size: .
V: TRBV7-6
D: .
DNA: TGTGCCAGCAGCCCTCAGCCCGCCGCCGAGCAGTACTTC
CDR3: CASSPQPAAEQYF

J: TRBJ2-1
size: .
V: TRBV4-3
D: .
DNA: TGCGCCAGCAGCCAAGATTGGGGACCAAACAATGAGCAGTTCTTC
CDR3: CASSQDWGPNNEQFF

J: TRBJ2-7
size: .
V: TRBV27
D: .
DNA: TGTGCCAGCAGTTTTTCAGGCAGCTCTCACGAGCAGTACTTC
CDR3: CASSFSGSSHEQYF

J: TRBJ2-5
size: .
V: TRBV11-2
D: TRBD2
DNA: TGTGCCAGCAGCGCCGGGACTAGCGGGGGAGAGACCCAGTACTTC
CDR3: CASSAGTSGGETQYF

J: TRBJ2-2
size: .
V: TRBV18
D: .
DNA: TGTGCCAGCTCACCGAGAGGAGACACCGGGGAGCTGTTTTTT
CDR3: CASSPRGDTGELFF

J: TRBJ1-2
size: .
V: TRBV19
D: .
DNA: TGTGCCAGTAGGGAGGGTCGAGATGGCTACACCTTC
CDR3: CASREGRDGYTF

J: TRBJ1-5
size: .
V: TRBV11-1
D: .
DNA: TGTGCCAGCAGCGTAAACTCAGGGGCTAATCAGCCCCAGCATTTT
CDR3: CASSVNSGANQPQHF

J: TRBJ2-1
size: .
V: TRBV7-8
D: .
DNA: TGTGCCAGCAGCTCCCGCCCCGGGGCATTGTCGGACTACAATGAGCAGTTCTTC
CDR3: CASSSRPGALSDYNEQFF

J: TRBJ2-5
size: .
V: TRBV7-2
D: TRBD2
DNA: TGTGCCAGCAGCTTAGCTCCGGGACTAGCGGGGGGGGAAACCCAGTACTTC
CDR3: CASSLAPGLAGGETQYF

J: TRBJ2-3
size: .
V: TRBV7-8
D: .
DNA: TGTGCCAGCAGCCATGAGGAGGATACGCAGTATTTT
CDR3: CASSHEEDTQYF

J: TRBJ2-1
size: .
V: TRBV4-2
D: TRBD2
DNA: TGTGCCAGCAGCCACTTAGCGACTAGCGGGGTGAATGAGCAGTTCTTC
CDR3: CASSHLATSGVNEQFF